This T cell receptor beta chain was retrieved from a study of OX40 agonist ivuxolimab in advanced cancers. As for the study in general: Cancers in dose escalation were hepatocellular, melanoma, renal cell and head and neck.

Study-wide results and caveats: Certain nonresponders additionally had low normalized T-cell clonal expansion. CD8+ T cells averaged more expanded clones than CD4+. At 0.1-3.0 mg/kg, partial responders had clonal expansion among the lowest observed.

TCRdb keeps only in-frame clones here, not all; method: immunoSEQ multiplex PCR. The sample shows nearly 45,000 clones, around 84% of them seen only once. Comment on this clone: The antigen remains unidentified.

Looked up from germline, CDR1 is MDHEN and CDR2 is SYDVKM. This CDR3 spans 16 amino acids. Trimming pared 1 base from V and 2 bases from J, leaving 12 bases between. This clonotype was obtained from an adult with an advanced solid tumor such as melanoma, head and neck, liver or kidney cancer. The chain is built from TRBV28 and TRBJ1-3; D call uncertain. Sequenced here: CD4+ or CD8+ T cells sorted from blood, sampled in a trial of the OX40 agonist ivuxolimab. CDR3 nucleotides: TGTGCCAGCAGTTTATATGAAGAGGCAACTGGAAACACCATATATTTT. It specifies CASSLYEEATGNTIYF. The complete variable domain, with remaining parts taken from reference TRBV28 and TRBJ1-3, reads DVKVTQSSRYLVKRTGEKVFLECVQDMDHENMFWYRQDPGLGLRLIYFSYDVKMKEKGDIPEGYSVSREKKERFSLILESASTNQTSMYLCASSLYEEATGNTIYFGEGSWLTVV.